This T cell receptor beta chain is from a study of T cells in localized non-small cell lung cancer. The table came from immunoSEQ multiplex PCR; TCRdb's copy has only in-frame clones and leaves some out. The profile shows about 31,000 clones, roughly 94% of them singletons. Overall study results and limits: Tumor showed lower T cell clonality than uninvolved adjacent lung, where it was highest. Heterogeneity within the tumor remains possible, as just one region underwent sequencing. A median of 57 clones ranked among the top 100 in tumor appeared in adjacent lung.

Regarding this clone: The antigen is undetermined.

This TCR was recovered from a woman aged 35 to 70 with stage I lung adenocarcinoma. This specimen was peripheral blood, taken before any cancer treatment.

The CDR3: CASSSADSYQPQHF. CDR3 bases: TGTGCCAGCAGTTCCGCGGACAGCTATCAGCCCCAGCATTTT. The chain carries TRBV28 and TRBJ1-5; a possible D gene is TRBD1 (6 bases). CDR1 and CDR2 (germline): MDHEN, SYDVKM. V dropped 4 bases and J dropped 5 bases, with 12 bases sitting between them. The CDR3 has 14 residues.